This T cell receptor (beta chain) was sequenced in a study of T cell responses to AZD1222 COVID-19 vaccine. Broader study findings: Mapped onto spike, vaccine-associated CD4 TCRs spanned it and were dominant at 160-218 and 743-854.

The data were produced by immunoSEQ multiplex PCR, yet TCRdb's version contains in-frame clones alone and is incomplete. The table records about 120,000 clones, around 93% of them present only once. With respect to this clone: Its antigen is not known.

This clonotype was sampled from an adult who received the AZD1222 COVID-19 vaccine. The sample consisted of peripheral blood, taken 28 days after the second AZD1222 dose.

DNA of the CDR3: TGTGCCAGCAGTGAAGGCGGGGGGTTTTGGGGCTACACCTTC. This codes for CASSEGGGFWGYTF. The chain is built from TRBV6-1 and TRBJ1-2; possible D gene TRBD1, 5 bases. V was pared by 1 base and J by 8 bases, with 14 bases between. This CDR3 spans 14 amino acids. Germline V lookup: CDR1 MNHNS, CDR2 SASEGT.